The clone carrying this TCR beta chain appeared a few times. Germline V gene sequence: CDR1 SGHRS, CDR2 YFSETQ. This CDR3 has 16 amino acids. V gave up 4 bases and J gave up 4 bases; unmatched junction bases: 9. This record belongs to a study of blood T cell repertoires in COVID-19. Study-level information: Sources were T cells, B-cell-depleted T cells, or PBMCs; the material itself was cDNA or gDNA.

Sequenced by immunoSEQ multiplex PCR; TCRdb stores in-frame clones only, minus some. This sample has around 160,000 clones; around 92% occur once, and the top ten carry approximately 3%. This clonotype originated in a man in his sixties with acute or convalescent COVID-19. Sequenced input: peripheral blood. The chain has TRBV5-1 and TRBJ2-5; 11 positions agree with TRBD1. CDR3: CASSRRTGGAGETQYF. In DNA, the CDR3 is TGCGCCAGCAGCCGAAGGACAGGGGGCGCGGGAGAGACCCAGTACTTC.